This T cell receptor (beta chain) came from a study of blood T cell repertoires in COVID-19. Study background: The United States, Italy and Spain were the sources of the acute and convalescent COVID-19 samples. Sources were T cells, B-cell-depleted T cells, or PBMCs; the material itself was cDNA or gDNA.

In the original processing: For nucleated cells, counts were estimated from reference gene primer amplification. Profiling relied on immunoSEQ multiplex PCR, and the TCRdb table lists in-frame clones only, not all of them. D and trimming come from the DNA, and the V and J calls and clone size come from that table. The data hold tens of thousands of clones, with around 85% observed a single time. The CDR3 covers 15 residues. Germline CDR1 SGHTA, CDR2 FQGNSA. Deletions cut 1 base from V and 2 bases from J, with 12 bases between. The sample was peripheral blood. The rearrangement links TRBV7-2 to TRBJ2-7, with a possible D match to TRBD1 (5 bases). The clonotype originates from a human donor in a cohort sampled during active COVID-19. The CDR3 nucleotides are TGTGCCAGCAGCTTAGAGTTAATCAGGGCCTACGAGCAGTACTTC. Amino acid sequence: CASSLELIRAYEQYF.